This passage covers 22 T cell receptor beta chains from one sample sequenced in a study of blood T cell repertoires in COVID-19. Here immunoSEQ multiplex PCR was the method, and the copy in TCRdb shows in-frame clones only, minus some. Of tens of thousands of clones listed, about 90% were seen once; the top ten hold roughly 0.53%. Material: peripheral blood. These receptors all come from a man aged 50 to 60 with COVID-19, enrolled during active disease.

This sequence joins TRBV4-1 and TRBJ2-1, with 9 bases identical to TRBD2. V trimming: 4 bases; J trimming: 6 bases; junction bases outside the gene matches: 7. The germline V gene has CDR1 MGHRA and CDR2 YSYEKL. The CDR3 totals 15 residues. The CDR3 nucleotides read TGCGCCAGCAGCCCTAGCGGGACCCCTGGCAATGAGCAGTTCTTC. This sequence encodes CASSPSGTPGNEQFF.

The genes are TRBV25-1 and TRBJ1-5; D call uncertain. The CDR3 loop spans 12 amino acids. Germline CDR1 reads MGHDK; CDR2 reads SYGVNS. Between the trimmed V and J ends, which lost 8 bases and 3 bases, there was a span of 8 bases. The CDR3 region has the DNA TGTGCCAGCGAGGGTGACAATCAGCCCCAGCATTTT. Its translation is CASEGDNQPQHF.

This chain links TRBV19 with TRBJ2-7, with 12 bases matching TRBD2. CDR1 is LNHDA, CDR2 SQIVND, per germline (reference sequence). Trimming cost V 2 bases and J 4 bases; bases outside gene matches: 0. The length of the CDR3 is 14 residues. The CDR3 reads CASSILAGGYEQYF. The CDR3 bases are TGTGCCAGTAGTATACTAGCGGGAGGGTACGAGCAGTACTTC.

The chain has TRBV28 and TRBJ1-2; TRBD1 aligns across 7 bases. This CDR3 has 14 amino acids. CDR1 and CDR2 from the germline V gene are MDHEN and SYDVKM. The trim removed 6 bases at V and 6 bases at J, leaving 10 bases unmatched. The CDR3 is CASRLSGTDNGYTF. The CDR3 bases are TGTGCCAGCAGATTGTCCGGGACAGATAATGGCTACACCTTC.

The rearrangement uses TRBV28 and TRBJ2-1, with 12 bases identical to TRBD2. V was clipped by 6 bases and J by 4 bases; unmatched bases: 4. This CDR3 spans 15 amino acids. Germline assignment: CDR1 MDHEN and CDR2 SYDVKM. The CDR3 coding sequence is TGTGCCAGCAGGGGGACTAGCGGGCCGTACAATGAGCAGTTCTTC. This gives the protein CASRGTSGPYNEQFF.

The chain links TRBV6-5 to TRBJ1-3; possible D gene TRBD1, 5 bases. Trimming cost V 7 bases and J 3 bases, with 13 bases left between them. From germline, CDR1 is MNHEY and CDR2 SVGAGI. The CDR3 has 14 amino acids. CDR3 amino acids: CASILGQGGNTIYF. DNA for the CDR3: TGTGCCAGCATTCTGGGGCAAGGTGGAAACACCATATATTTT.

The V and J genes are TRBV27 and TRBJ2-1, with D perhaps matching TRBD1 (6 bases). Germline lookup yields CDR1 MNHEY and CDR2 SMNVEV (reference sequence). The CDR3 extends over 14 amino acids. The V and J ends lost 3 bases and 15 bases respectively, with 21 bases between them. The DNA of the CDR3 is TGTGCCAGCAGTTTTTATCTACAGGGTGGCCCCCGGTTCTTC. It codes for CASSFYLQGGPRFF.

This chain links TRBV5-1 with TRBJ1-1; D possibly corresponds to TRBD1 (5 bases). The V gene's germline CDR1 is SGHRS and CDR2 YFSETQ. This CDR3 comprises 13 residues. V shed 0 bases and J shed 6 bases, with 9 bases lying between them. CDR3: CASSLDRGAEAFF. CDR3 sequence (DNA): TGCGCCAGCAGCTTGGATAGGGGTGCTGAAGCTTTCTTT.

V usage is TRBV6-1 and J usage is TRBJ2-7; 10 nucleotides align to TRBD1. The CDR3 extends over 14 amino acids. Germline assignment: CDR1 MNHNS and CDR2 SASEGT. Unmatched junction bases numbered 1, after V lost 3 bases and J lost 2 bases. The chain's CDR3 is CASSEGTGAYEQYF. In DNA form, the CDR3 reads TGTGCCAGCAGTGAGGGGACAGGGGCCTACGAGCAGTACTTC.

This sequence joins TRBV5-4 and TRBJ1-2, with D perhaps TRBD1 (5 bases). This CDR3 has 16 residues. Trimming pared 0 bases from V and 3 bases from J, leaving 15 bases between. Germline CDR1 reads SGHNT; CDR2 reads YYREEE (reference sequence). The CDR3 DNA follows: TGTGCCAGCAGCTTGGCTACAGGCTATGAGGACTATGGCTACACCTTC. Translating it yields CASSLATGYEDYGYTF.

This clone was counted a single time. This chain joins TRBV5-1 and TRBJ2-3, with D tentatively TRBD2 (6 bases). CDR1 is SGHRS and CDR2 is YFSETQ in the germline V gene. V was pared by 2 bases and J by 2 bases, with 9 bases between. This CDR3 comprises 14 residues. CDR3 bases: TGCGCCAGCAGCTTACCTAGCGACACAGATACGCAGTATTTT. It yields the protein CASSLPSDTDTQYF.

V usage is TRBV7-9 and J usage is TRBJ1-5, with TRBD1 matching over 9 bases. The CDR3 covers 15 residues. Germline CDR1 and CDR2: SEHNR and FQNEAQ (reference sequence). Unmatched junction bases numbered 3, after V lost 1 base and J lost 5 bases. The CDR3 sequence: CASSLGDRDHQPQHF. CDR3 sequence (DNA): TGTGCCAGCAGCTTAGGGGACAGGGACCATCAGCCCCAGCATTTT.

This chain uses TRBV18 with TRBJ2-1; TRBD2 might be the D (7 bases). The germline gives CDR1 KGHSH, CDR2 LQKENI. V was clipped by 6 bases and J by 2 bases, with 14 bases between them. The CDR3 contains 15 residues. The CDR3 here is CASSLIGGPYNEQFF. CDR3 nucleotides: TGTGCCAGCTCCCTCATCGGGGGGCCCTACAATGAGCAGTTCTTC.

This clone was counted once. The V and J genes are TRBV6-2 or TRBV6-3 and TRBJ1-4; no clear D. The CDR3 is 16 residues long. Trimming stripped 0 bases from V and 0 bases from J, with 8 bases between. Germline V lookup: CDR1 MNHEY, CDR2 SVGEGT. This CDR3 reads CASSYSELPTNEKLFF. CDR3 nucleotide sequence: TGTGCCAGCAGTTACTCGGAGCTTCCAACTAATGAAAAACTGTTTTTT.

In its sample, this clone was seen once. The CDR3 here is CAWSVQGEKLFF. For the CDR3, the DNA is TGTGCCTGGAGTGTACAGGGGGAAAAACTGTTTTTT. The gene calls are TRBV30 and TRBJ1-4; 7 nucleotides match TRBD1. Germline V gives CDR1 GTSNPN, CDR2 SVGIG (reference sequence). Trimming at V came to 0 bases and at J to 8 bases, leaving 0 bases not matched to a gene. CDR3 length: 12 residues.

The rearrangement links TRBV2 to TRBJ1-2; no clear D gene. CDR3 length: 16 amino acids. Germline CDR1 SNHLY, CDR2 FYNNEI. The V and J ends lost 1 base and 0 bases respectively, with 12 bases between them. In DNA form, the CDR3 reads TGTGCCAGCAGTGAAGAGGTAGACTTAGCTAACTATGGCTACACCTTC. Translated: CASSEEVDLANYGYTF. Full variable domain (missing parts from reference TRBV2 and TRBJ1-2): EPEVTQTPSHQVTQMGQEVILRCVPISNHLYFYWYRQILGQKVEFLVSFYNNEISEKSEIFDDQFSVERPDGSNFTLKIRSTKLEDSAMYFCASSEEVDLANYGYTFGSGTRLTVV.

The sample holds one count of this clone. The chain carries TRBV6-5 and TRBJ2-2; 7 nucleotides match TRBD2. The CDR3 has 14 amino acids. The junction had 3 bases not matched to a gene; V was cut back by 7 bases and J by 1 base. Germline assignment: CDR1 MNHEY and CDR2 SVGAGI. CDR3 amino acids: CASIRGVNTGELFF. CDR3 sequence (DNA): TGTGCCAGCATACGGGGGGTGAACACCGGGGAGCTGTTTTTT.

This chain uses TRBV6-5 with TRBJ2-3, with 11 bases aligning to TRBD2. The CDR3 contains 15 residues. Germline V gives CDR1 MNHEY, CDR2 SVGAGI. Losses at the gene ends were 6 bases for V and 6 bases for J; bases not matched to a gene: 8. CDR3 protein: CASSLRLAGSDTQYF. CDR3 bases: TGTGCCAGCAGCCTAAGACTAGCGGGATCGGATACGCAGTATTTT.

The rearrangement links TRBV24-1 to TRBJ2-1, with no clear D. V shed 3 bases and J shed 8 bases, with 10 bases lying between them. The CDR3 spans 13 residues. The germline V gene has CDR1 KGHDR and CDR2 SFDVKD. The CDR3 region has the DNA TGTGCCACCAGTGATAATAGCTTAGATGAGCAGTTCTTC. Amino acids: CATSDNSLDEQFF.

The chain couples TRBV7-9 to TRBJ1-2; 7 positions match TRBD1. This CDR3 spans 14 amino acids. Germline V gene sequence: CDR1 SEHNR, CDR2 FQNEAQ (reference sequence). Germline trimming cut 5 bases from V and 6 bases from J; bases unmatched to any gene: 9. The CDR3 spells CASSPKTGSDGYTF. In DNA form, the CDR3 reads TGTGCCAGCAGCCCAAAGACAGGGTCGGATGGCTACACCTTC.

The gene calls are TRBV27 and TRBJ2-6; D unclear. Germline V gene data show CDR1 as MNHEY and CDR2 as SMNVEV (reference sequence). The CDR3 loop spans 15 amino acids. V was trimmed by 6 bases and J by 4 bases, leaving 13 bases between them. CDR3 loop: CASSPRSWGANVLTF. The CDR3 DNA is TGTGCCAGCAGCCCGAGGTCGTGGGGGGCCAACGTCCTGACTTTC.

This clone was counted only a few times. The CDR3 DNA is TGTGCCAGCAGCTCGGCAGGGGCGCGGAAAAGGTCGGATGGCTACACCTTC. This codes for CASSSAGARKRSDGYTF. The chain uses TRBV11-2 and TRBJ1-2; a possible D gene is TRBD1 (6 bases). The V end lost 4 bases, the J end lost 6 bases, and 24 bases lay between the germline ends. The CDR3 loop spans 17 amino acids. Looked up from germline, CDR1 is SGHAT and CDR2 is FQNNGV.